This is a list of T cell receptor beta chains from one sample in a study of PD-L1 blockade in urothelial cancer. This table comes from immunoSEQ multiplex PCR, and its TCRdb copy is limited to in-frame clones, with some not included. The sample has approximately 100,000 clones, 70% to 90% seen once. This specimen was PBMCs, taken around atezolizumab (anti-PD-L1) treatment. Source of these receptors: a man aged 45-65 years with urothelial cancer. Both conserved end residues are part of each CDR3. D genes are given only for firm matches. Some rows mark clone size as missing; the rest say once, few, many or name a class of expanded clone.

j_call	clone_size	v_call	d_call	cdr3_aa	cdr3_nt
TRBJ2-3	.	TRBV18	TRBD2	CASSPGSGSRDTQYF	TGTGCCAGCTCACCCGGGAGCGGGAGCAGAGATACGCAGTATTTT
TRBJ2-1	once	TRBV6-6	TRBD2	CASSPGGGLAGTEQFF	TGTGCCAGCAGTCCCGGGGGCGGTTTAGCGGGAACTGAGCAGTTCTTC
TRBJ2-3	.	TRBV5-6	TRBD1	CASSLDRTGVDTQYF	TGTGCCAGCAGCTTGGATCGGACAGGGGTGGATACGCAGTATTTT
TRBJ1-1	.	TRBV19	.	CASSQGKWNTEAFF	TGTGCCAGTAGTCAGGGGAAATGGAACACTGAAGCTTTCTTT
TRBJ2-5	.	TRBV18	TRBD2	CASSPPGLEGETQYF	TGTGCCAGCTCACCACCGGGACTAGAGGGAGAGACCCAGTACTTC
TRBJ2-1	few	TRBV6-4	TRBD2	CASRATGLAAYNEQFF	TGTGCCAGCAGAGCAACGGGACTAGCGGCCTACAATGAGCAGTTCTTC
TRBJ2-2	.	TRBV2	.	CASSVGGRPGELFF	TGTGCCAGCAGTGTTGGTGGGCGACCCGGGGAGCTGTTTTTT
TRBJ2-1	once	TRBV10-3	TRBD2	CAISPELAGGTNEQFF	TGTGCCATCAGTCCCGAACTAGCGGGAGGCACCAATGAGCAGTTCTTC
TRBJ2-3	once	TRBV28	TRBD2	CASRGAGGSSTDTQYF	TGTGCCAGCCGGGGTGCGGGCGGGAGCAGCACAGATACGCAGTATTTT
TRBJ1-1	few	TRBV6-1	TRBD1	CASSVGRGRGVNTEAFF	TGTGCCAGCAGTGTGGGCAGGGGGCGAGGTGTTAACACTGAAGCTTTCTTT
TRBJ2-3	few	TRBV5-6	TRBD2	CASSLAVSGRATDTQYF	TGTGCCAGCAGCTTGGCGGTTAGCGGGAGGGCAACGGATACGCAGTATTTT
TRBJ2-3	.	TRBV28	.	CASSATVPLDTQYF	TGTGCCAGCAGCGCGACAGTTCCTTTGGATACGCAGTATTTT
TRBJ1-2	.	TRBV6-1	TRBD1	CASSADRGRGYTF	TGTGCCAGCAGTGCGGACAGGGGACGCGGCTACACCTTC
TRBJ2-7	.	TRBV7-2	TRBD2	CASSLFTSGRGGSYEQYF	TGTGCCAGCAGCTTATTTACTAGCGGGAGGGGGGGGTCCTACGAGCAGTACTTC
TRBJ2-2	.	TRBV29-1	.	CSVGRGTGELFF	TGCAGCGTTGGCAGGGGCACCGGGGAGCTGTTTTTT
TRBJ1-6	.	TRBV7-2	.	CASSTTTGINSPLHF	TGTGCCAGCAGCACAACTACAGGAATAAATTCACCCCTCCACTTT
TRBJ2-1	.	TRBV5-4	.	CASSSAGLGYNEQFF	TGTGCCAGCAGCTCGGCGGGATTAGGGTACAATGAGCAGTTCTTC
TRBJ1-3	many	TRBV7-9	TRBD1	CASSSDRAIAGNTIYF	TGTGCCAGCAGCTCGGACAGGGCCATCGCTGGAAACACCATATATTTT
TRBJ2-6	few	TRBV29-1	.	CSVATGSSGANVLTF	TGCAGCGTTGCTACAGGTAGCTCTGGGGCCAACGTCCTGACTTTC
TRBJ1-5	.	TRBV10-3	.	CAISESIGGQPQHF	TGTGCCATCAGTGAGTCGATAGGCGGGCAGCCCCAGCATTTT
TRBJ2-1	.	TRBV19	TRBD2	CASRLAGGEQFF	TGTGCCAGTAGGTTAGCGGGAGGTGAGCAGTTCTTC
TRBJ2-5	.	TRBV2	.	CASSVQIQETQYF	TGTGCCAGCAGTGTGCAGATCCAAGAGACCCAGTACTTC
TRBJ2-1	.	TRBV7-9	.	CASSLVLSNSYNEQFF	TGTGCCAGCAGCCTAGTGCTATCCAACTCCTACAATGAGCAGTTCTTC
TRBJ1-6	.	TRBV18	TRBD1	CASSPAGQNSPLHF	TGTGCCAGCTCACCGGCGGGACAGAATTCACCCCTCCACTTT
TRBJ1-2	once	TRBV2	.	CASRRVYGYTF	TGTGCCAGCCGGAGGGTCTATGGCTACACCTTC
TRBJ2-1	.	TRBV5-4	TRBD2	CASSLKGLGREFDNEQFF	TGTGCCAGCAGCTTGAAGGGGCTGGGGCGGGAGTTCGACAATGAGCAGTTCTTC
TRBJ1-1	few	TRBV27	.	CASTYSITAGTEAFF	TGTGCCAGCACCTATTCGATTACAGCGGGCACTGAAGCTTTCTTT
TRBJ2-3	.	TRBV7-9	.	CASTNPVDTQYF	TGTGCCAGCACTAACCCGGTAGATACGCAGTATTTT
TRBJ1-1	.	TRBV7-6	.	CASSFWTGGQGEAFF	TGTGCCAGCAGCTTCTGGACCGGAGGGCAAGGTGAAGCTTTCTTT
TRBJ1-3	.	TRBV2	.	CASRPRTAGSGNTIYF	TGTGCCAGTCGGCCTCGGACAGCAGGCTCTGGAAACACCATATATTTT
TRBJ2-1	once	TRBV11-2	.	CASSLRQYNEQFF	TGTGCCAGCAGCTTAAGACAATACAATGAGCAGTTCTTC
TRBJ2-7	.	TRBV19	TRBD1	CASSTDRDSSQPEQYF	TGTGCCAGTAGTACCGACCGGGACAGCAGCCAGCCAGAGCAGTACTTC
TRBJ1-1	.	TRBV27	.	CASSLIGENTEAFF	TGTGCCAGCAGTTTAATCGGGGAGAACACTGAAGCTTTCTTT
TRBJ1-2	.	TRBV7-9	TRBD1	CASSFAGGDSYGYTF	TGTGCCAGCAGCTTCGCGGGGGGGGACAGTTATGGCTACACCTTC
TRBJ1-2	few	TRBV13	.	CASSFRRGVVDGYTF	TGTGCCAGCAGCTTTCGACGGGGGGTGGTGGATGGCTACACCTTC
TRBJ1-3	once	TRBV5-6	.	CASSFRSGAGNTIYF	TGTGCCAGCAGCTTCAGATCAGGGGCCGGAAACACCATATATTTT
TRBJ2-2	.	TRBV10-3	TRBD2	CAISDLGTSGVGGAGELFF	TGTGCCATCAGTGACCTCGGGACTAGCGGGGTCGGAGGGGCCGGGGAGCTGTTTTTT
TRBJ2-7	once	TRBV7-9	TRBD2	CASSLFSGRSYEQYF	TGTGCCAGCAGCTTATTTAGCGGGAGATCTTACGAGCAGTACTTC
TRBJ1-2	few	TRBV14	.	CASSQDFTAVSGYTF	TGTGCCAGCAGCCAAGATTTTACTGCGGTATCTGGCTACACCTTC
TRBJ2-5	.	TRBV7-9	TRBD2	CASSRTSGVLQETQYF	TGTGCCAGCAGTCGGACTAGCGGAGTACTTCAAGAGACCCAGTACTTC
TRBJ1-4	.	TRBV19	TRBD1	CASHRGTNEKLFF	TGTGCCAGTCACAGGGGCACTAATGAAAAACTGTTTTTT
TRBJ2-1	.	TRBV21-1	.	CASTRWRRGNEQFF	TGTGCCAGCACCCGTTGGAGGAGGGGCAATGAGCAGTTCTTC
TRBJ1-6	.	TRBV2	.	CASRAREGSYNSPLHF	TGTGCCAGCAGGGCCAGGGAGGGCTCCTATAATTCACCCCTCCACTTT
TRBJ2-4	.	TRBV5-8	TRBD1	CASSKDRWENIQYF	TGTGCCAGCAGCAAGGACAGGTGGGAAAACATTCAGTACTTC
TRBJ1-2	.	TRBV28	.	CASTTQDWNPLYYGYTF	TGTGCCAGCACCACACAGGATTGGAACCCCCTATACTATGGCTACACCTTC
TRBJ2-7	.	TRBV7-3	TRBD1	CASSSGQGVHEQYF	TGTGCCAGCAGCTCGGGACAGGGGGTCCACGAGCAGTACTTC
TRBJ1-1	.	TRBV28	TRBD1	CASSSRTGRVNTEAFF	TGTGCCAGCAGTTCAAGGACAGGAAGGGTGAACACTGAAGCTTTCTTT
TRBJ1-1	few	TRBV21-1	.	CASSKALRGAWDEAFF	TGTGCCAGCAGCAAAGCGTTACGGGGGGCATGGGATGAAGCTTTCTTT